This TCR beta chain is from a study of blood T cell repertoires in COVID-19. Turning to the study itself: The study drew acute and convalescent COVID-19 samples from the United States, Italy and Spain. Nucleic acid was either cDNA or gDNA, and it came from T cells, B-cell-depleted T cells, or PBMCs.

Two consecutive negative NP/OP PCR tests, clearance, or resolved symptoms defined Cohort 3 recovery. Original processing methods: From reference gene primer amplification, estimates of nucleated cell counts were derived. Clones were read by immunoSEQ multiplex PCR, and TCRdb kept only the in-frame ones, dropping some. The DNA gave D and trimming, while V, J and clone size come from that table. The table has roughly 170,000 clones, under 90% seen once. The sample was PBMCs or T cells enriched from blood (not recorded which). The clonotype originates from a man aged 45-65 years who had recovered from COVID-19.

DNA of the CDR3: TGTGCCAGCAGCCCCGGGGTCCGGGATGAGCAGTTCTTC. Translating gives CASSPGVRDEQFF. V and J are TRBV11-2 and TRBJ2-1; TRBD2 might be the D (5 bases). The CDR3 contains 13 residues. The V gene's germline CDR1 is SGHAT and CDR2 FQNNGV. V was cut by 5 bases and J by 8 bases, with 13 bases left in between.